This T cell receptor beta chain is drawn from a study of blood T cell repertoires in COVID-19. Original data processing: By means of reference gene primer amplification, nucleated cell counts were estimated. Generated by immunoSEQ multiplex PCR, the TCRdb table keeps only in-frame clones and is missing some. The V and J calls and the clone size are those of that table, but D and trimming were determined from the DNA. This sample yields around 100,000 clones, of which about 75% are seen a single time; 5% to 6.5% belongs to the top ten. V shed 8 bases and J 5 bases; nucleotides not matched to a gene: 8. This CDR3 has 14 residues. CDR1 KGHSH and CDR2 LQKENI come from the germline V gene.

The TCR sequence derives from an elderly man with acute or convalescent COVID-19. The V gene is TRBV18, the J gene TRBJ1-4; 7 bases map to TRBD1. The sample taken for sequencing was peripheral blood. This chain's CDR3 is CASKVGTVNEKLFF. For the CDR3, the DNA is TGTGCCAGCAAAGTAGGGACAGTGAATGAAAAACTGTTTTTT.